These 27 T cell receptor beta chains were sequenced from one sample in a study of cytomegalovirus exposure and HLA in healthy donors. With 60 Vbeta and 13 Jbeta primers, the PCR was carried out. TCRdb keeps only in-frame clones here, not all; method: immunoSEQ multiplex PCR. The listing records some 120,000 clones. Sequenced material: PBMCs. The source is a man aged 30 to 39 in good health and CMV-seronegative.

The genes are TRBV5-1 and TRBJ1-1; D is possibly TRBD1 (6 bases). The CDR3 is 14 residues long. With 3 bases removed from V and 5 bases from J, the gap between germline ends came to 14 bases. Looked up from germline, CDR1 is SGHRS and CDR2 is YFSETQ. The CDR3 coding sequence is TGCGCCAGCAGCTCGGAACAGGGCCGGACTGAAGCTTTCTTT. Protein: CASSSEQGRTEAFF.

This chain uses TRBV19 with TRBJ2-2; 11 bases align to TRBD1. The CDR3 has 16 amino acids. Germline lookup yields CDR1 LNHDA and CDR2 SQIVND (reference sequence). V shed 2 bases, J shed 6 bases, and the junction held 5 bases outside the gene matches. CDR3 amino acids: CASSIYRDRGAGELFF. CDR3 DNA sequence: TGTGCCAGTAGTATATACCGGGACAGGGGGGCCGGGGAGCTGTTTTTT.

This rearrangement joins TRBV18 to TRBJ1-1, with 7 nucleotides matching TRBD1. V was clipped by 1 base and J by 1 base; unmatched bases: 6. Germline CDR1 is KGHSH and CDR2 is LQKENI. The CDR3 length is 16 residues. DNA for the CDR3: TGTGCCAGCTCACCACAGAGGACAGGCCCGAACACTGAAGCTTTCTTT. This encodes CASSPQRTGPNTEAFF. The full variable domain, with the rest looked up from reference TRBV18 and TRBJ1-1, is NAGVMQNPRHLVRRRGQEARLRCSPMKGHSHVYWYRQLPEEGLKFMVYLQKENIIDESGMPKERFSAEFPKEGPSILRIQQVVRGDSAAYFCASSPQRTGPNTEAFFGQGTRLTVV.

The J gene is TRBJ2-2, the V gene TRBV4-2, with 9 bases that match TRBD1. V gave up 6 bases and J gave up 3 bases; unmatched junction bases: 2. The CDR3 sequence is 14 residues long. Per germline, CDR1 LGHNA and CDR2 YNFKEQ. CDR3 sequence (DNA): TGTGCCAGCAGAGGGGACAGGGACACCGGGGAGCTGTTTTTT. This encodes CASRGDRDTGELFF.

V usage is TRBV6-1 and J usage is TRBJ2-7; the match to TRBD2 covers 7 bases. CDR1 is MNHNS, CDR2 SASEGT, per germline. J gave up 2 bases and V 7 bases, and 5 bases lay outside the gene matches. The CDR3 extends over 13 amino acids. The CDR3 loop is CASNQRGPYEQYF. The CDR3 DNA reads as TGTGCCAGCAACCAGCGGGGCCCCTACGAGCAGTACTTC.

CDR3 in DNA: TGTGCCAGCAGTGACCTCGGACAGGGAACACGAAATGAGCAGTTCTTC. This translates into CASSDLGQGTRNEQFF. This rearrangement joins TRBV6-1 to TRBJ2-1; 8 bases line up with TRBD1. This CDR3 region has 16 residues. Germline-derived CDR1 and CDR2 are MNHNS and SASEGT. V dropped 3 bases and J dropped 7; count of bases not matched to a gene: 11.

The V and J genes are TRBV30 and TRBJ1-2, with D possibly TRBD1 on 6 matching bases. CDR3 length: 13 residues. CDR1 and CDR2 (germline): GTSNPN, SVGIG (reference sequence). Trimming removed 2 bases from V and 8 bases from J, with 15 bases in between. The DNA of the CDR3 is TGTGCCTGGAGTTCCCCGACAGGAGTAGGCTACACCTTC. Translated: CAWSSPTGVGYTF.

Concerning this clone: The CDR3 does not close with the conserved phenylalanine or tryptophan, likely indicating a read error. The chain is built from TRBV10-3 and TRBJ2-2, with D unclear. Trimming removed 0 bases at V and 5 bases at J, with 4 bases between. CDR1 ENHRY and CDR2 SYGVKD come from the germline V gene. The CDR3 contains 13 residues. CDR3 DNA: TGTGCCATCAGTGAGTCGCGGACCGGGGAGCTGTTTCTT. It is translated as CAISESRTGELFL.

V usage is TRBV11-2 and J usage is TRBJ2-7, with a tentative D call TRBD2 (6 bases). CDR3 length: 18 amino acids. Germline V gene sequence: CDR1 SGHAT, CDR2 FQNNGV. With 5 bases removed from V and 2 bases from J, the gap between germline ends came to 25 bases. CDR3 DNA sequence: TGTGCCAGCAGCCGCGTTGGAGGGCTAGAAGCGTCCACCTACGAGCAGTACTTC. This gives the protein CASSRVGGLEASTYEQYF.

This chain joins TRBV16 and TRBJ2-5; D is undetermined. Germline V lookup: CDR1 KGHSY, CDR2 FQNENV. This CDR3 is built from 14 residues. V was pared by 2 bases and J by 2 bases, with 9 bases between. CDR3 sequence: CASSQNDWQETQYF. In DNA, the CDR3 is TGTGCCAGCAGCCAAAATGACTGGCAAGAGACCCAGTACTTC.

The chain uses TRBV5-4 and TRBJ2-2; TRBD2 agrees at 8 bases. CDR3 length: 16 residues. J lost 1 base, V lost 4 bases, and 6 bases had no gene match. Looked up from germline, CDR1 is SGHNT and CDR2 is YYREEE (reference sequence). The CDR3 coding sequence is TGTGCCAGCAGCCCGATAGCGGGACAGAACACCGGGGAGCTGTTTTTT. Translated: CASSPIAGQNTGELFF.

This chain links TRBV28 with TRBJ2-7, with TRBD1 identical over 7 bases. The J segment lost 5 bases and the V segment lost 8 bases, leaving 15 bases of the junction unmatched. The germline gives CDR1 MDHEN, CDR2 SYDVKM. CDR3 length: 15 amino acids. Written as DNA, the CDR3 is TGTGCCAGCGACGGAGGAAGGGGGCAGAAGCACGAGCAGTACTTC. It encodes CASDGGRGQKHEQYF.

The gene calls are TRBV7-9 and TRBJ2-7, with 8 bases that match TRBD2. Per the germline V gene, CDR1 is SEHNR and CDR2 is FQNEAQ (reference sequence). The length of the CDR3 is 18 residues. The V segment lost 0 bases and the J segment 2 bases; nucleotides outside the gene matches: 12. Here the CDR3 reads CASSLARGSGSFTYEQYF. CDR3 sequence (DNA): TGTGCCAGCAGCTTAGCGAGGGGGAGCGGGAGCTTCACCTACGAGCAGTACTTC.

The rearrangement joins TRBV5-6 to TRBJ1-1, with TRBD1 matching 8 bases. There are 14 residues in the CDR3. CDR1 and CDR2 from the germline V gene are SGHDT and YYEEEE. The J segment lost 3 bases and the V segment lost 2 bases, leaving 3 bases of the junction unmatched. CDR3 sequence reads: CASSFGQGDTEAFF. The DNA for the CDR3 is TGTGCCAGCAGCTTTGGACAGGGTGACACTGAAGCTTTCTTT.

The chain joins TRBV9 to TRBJ2-3; D may be TRBD2 (6 bases). The germline CDR1 and CDR2 sequences are SGDLS and YYNGEE. This CDR3 spans 13 amino acids. Trimming stripped 0 bases from V and 4 bases from J, with 6 bases between. CDR3 sequence: CASSVGGADTQYF. The CDR3 bases are TGTGCCAGCAGCGTAGGGGGGGCAGATACGCAGTATTTT.

The chain couples TRBV5-4 to TRBJ1-2; 7 nucleotides line up with TRBD1. J was trimmed by 3 bases and V by 2 bases; bases with no gene match: 7. Germline V gives CDR1 SGHNT, CDR2 YYREEE (reference sequence). This CDR3 spans 15 amino acids. This chain's CDR3 is CASSFALTGYYGYTF. CDR3 sequence (DNA): TGTGCCAGCAGCTTTGCTCTGACAGGGTACTATGGCTACACCTTC. Full variable domain (outside the CDR3, taken from reference TRBV5-4 and TRBJ1-2): ETGVTQSPTHLIKTRGQQVTLRCSSQSGHNTVSWYQQALGQGPQFIFQYYREEENGRGNFPPRFSGLQFPNYSSELNVNALELDDSALYLCASSFALTGYYGYTFGSGTRLTVV.

The chain links TRBV5-1 to TRBJ1-1; 11 bases align to TRBD1. CDR1 is SGHRS, CDR2 YFSETQ, per germline. The V segment lost 5 bases and the J segment 4 bases; nucleotides outside the gene matches: 1. This CDR3 has 13 residues. CDR3 residues: CASRGTGGTEAFF. CDR3 nucleotides: TGCGCCAGCAGGGGGACAGGGGGCACTGAAGCTTTCTTT.

The chain employs TRBV19 and TRBJ2-3; TRBD2 is a possible D gene (6 bases). The CDR3 sequence is 14 residues long. Germline lookup yields CDR1 LNHDA and CDR2 SQIVND (reference sequence). The ends were cut back, 5 bases at V and 4 bases at J, with 13 bases in the middle. The CDR3 sequence is CASSPPGTPDTQYF. CDR3 bases: TGTGCCAGTAGTCCCCCAGGGACTCCAGATACGCAGTATTTT. The full variable domain, its missing parts supplied by reference TRBV19 and TRBJ2-3, is DGGITQSPKYLFRKEGQNVTLSCEQNLNHDAMYWYRQDPGQGLRLIYYSQIVNDFQKGDIAEGYSVSREKKESFPLTVTSAQKNPTAFYLCASSPPGTPDTQYFGPGTRLTVL.

This chain connects TRBV5-4 to TRBJ1-1; 8 bases fit TRBD1. The CDR3 extends over 13 amino acids. In germline, CDR1 is SGHNT, CDR2 YYREEE (reference sequence). V was pared by 2 bases and J by 4 bases, with 1 base of the junction left unmatched. The CDR3 DNA follows: TGTGCCAGCAGCTTTACAGGGGGCACTGAAGCTTTCTTT. Translation: CASSFTGGTEAFF.

The V and J genes are TRBV19 and TRBJ2-6; D gene ambiguous. In germline, CDR1 is LNHDA, CDR2 SQIVND (reference sequence). This CDR3 has 16 amino acids. V lost 6 bases and J 0 bases, leaving 12 bases between the germline ends. The CDR3: CASRRGRNSGANVLTF. CDR3 in DNA: TGTGCCAGTAGACGCGGCAGAAACTCTGGGGCCAACGTCCTGACTTTC.

The chain uses TRBV5-4 and TRBJ2-5; D perhaps matches TRBD2 (6 bases). This CDR3 is built from 13 residues. V lost 2 bases and J lost 5, with 10 bases in between. Germline CDR1 SGHNT, CDR2 YYREEE (reference sequence). The CDR3 region has the DNA TGTGCCAGCAGCTTACGGGGGTGGGAGACCCAGTACTTC. Translated: CASSLRGWETQYF.

The chain uses TRBV5-1 and TRBJ2-1; 7 nucleotides align to TRBD1. The CDR3 is 15 residues long. Per germline, CDR1 SGHRS and CDR2 YFSETQ. The V gene end was trimmed by 4 bases and the J gene end by 9 bases; junction bases not matched to a gene: 13. DNA for the CDR3: TGCGCCAGCAGCGTAAATACAGGGGAAGGTGGTGAGCAGTTCTTC. This codes for CASSVNTGEGGEQFF.

The chain employs TRBV4-1 and TRBJ2-2; 8 bases are shared with TRBD1. The V segment lost 0 bases and the J segment 3 bases; nucleotides outside the gene matches: 6. The CDR3 totals 17 residues. Germline CDR1 MGHRA, CDR2 YSYEKL. CDR3 nucleotide sequence: TGCGCCAGCAGCCAAGAGATGGGACAGGAGGACACCGGGGAGCTGTTTTTT. This sequence encodes CASSQEMGQEDTGELFF.

J is TRBJ1-2 and V is TRBV4-1, with D possibly being TRBD1 (6 bases). V dropped 5 bases and J dropped 7 bases, with 14 bases sitting between them. Germline V CDR1 and CDR2: MGHRA, YSYEKL. This CDR3 has 13 residues. The CDR3 is CASSGRTDVGYTF. The CDR3 region has the DNA TGCGCCAGCAGCGGTAGGACAGATGTTGGCTACACCTTC.

This chain links TRBV18 with TRBJ2-5; 10 bases fit TRBD2. Trimming at V came to 4 bases and at J to 4 bases, leaving 6 bases not matched to a gene. The CDR3 is 15 residues long. Germline values: CDR1 KGHSH, CDR2 LQKENI. CDR3 bases: TGTGCCAGCTCACTAACTAGCGGGATCGGAGAGACCCAGTACTTC. This encodes CASSLTSGIGETQYF.

V is TRBV30 and J is TRBJ1-1; D ambiguous. This CDR3 is 13 amino acids long. Germline CDR1 reads GTSNPN; CDR2 reads SVGIG (reference sequence). Between the trimmed V and J ends, which lost 6 bases and 4 bases, there was a span of 15 bases. The CDR3 region is CACRGQLATEAFF. The CDR3 DNA sequence: TGTGCCTGCCGGGGTCAGCTGGCCACTGAAGCTTTCTTT.

V and J are TRBV4-1 and TRBJ2-6; possible D gene TRBD2, 6 bases. CDR3 length: 18 residues. The germline V gene has CDR1 MGHRA and CDR2 YSYEKL. Trimming pared 0 bases from V and 0 bases from J, leaving 12 bases between. In DNA form, the CDR3 reads TGCGCCAGCAGCCAAGAGGATTGGGGGGACTCTGGGGCCAACGTCCTGACTTTC. This translates into CASSQEDWGDSGANVLTF.